This TCR beta chain comes out of a study of radiation and T cells in renal cell carcinoma. About the research overall: Nephrectomy followed 15 Gy stereotactic body radiation by 4 weeks. Study-level points and caveats: From baseline, blood top tumor clonotypes peaked at 2 weeks post-radiation. Pretreatment tumor biopsies were lacking, so baseline clonotypes are unknown.

Time point meaning: baseline pretreatment blood. Treatment: 15 Gy SBRT to primary tumor, nephrectomy 4 weeks later. The tumor was a clear cell renal cell carcinoma. About this clone: What it binds is not known.

Generated by immunoSEQ multiplex PCR, the TCRdb table keeps only in-frame clones and is missing some. The sample records some 150,000 clones, over 65% being singletons. This CDR3 comprises 12 residues. Deletions cut 11 bases from V and 5 bases from J, with 16 bases between. Per the germline V gene, CDR1 is MNHEY and CDR2 is SVGAGI. The TCR originated in a woman aged 45-60 years with renal cell carcinoma. The sequences come from blood, collected from a patient whose treatment included radiotherapy and nephrectomy. The chain uses TRBV6-5 and TRBJ2-7; D might be TRBD1 (7 bases). CDR3 sequence reads: CAAPGGIDEQYF. DNA for the CDR3: TGTGCCGCTCCAGGGGGGATAGACGAGCAGTACTTC.